Below, 11 T cell receptor beta chains from the same sample are listed, as sequenced in a study of T cell repertoires in cytomegalovirus infection. Antigens for these TCRs are unknown. TCRdb passed the reads through MiXCR, listing each CDR3 protein once. Of some 120,000 distinct CDR3 sequences detected, over 25% appear once; the ten largest clones hold 45% to 65%. Sequencing used CD8+ T cells from cultured PBMCs, obtained from culture after CMV antigen stimulation. The receptors stem from a human donor in good health (CMV status not recorded). Some clones in this sample may be carry-over from other donors' samples.

This clonotype appeared many times. V usage is TRBV27 and J usage is TRBJ2-1; D uncertain. Germline V gene data show CDR1 as MNHEY and CDR2 as SMNVEV (reference sequence). Trimming took 0 bases from V and 7 from J, leaving 7 bases between them. The CDR3 totals 13 residues. DNA for the CDR3: TGTGCCAGCAGTTTATCGAGAAGGAATGAGCAGTTCTTC. This codes for CASSLSRRNEQFF.

This clonotype turned up a few times. The V call is TRBV6-1, the J call TRBJ1-2, with D tentatively TRBD1 (6 bases). The CDR3 loop spans 14 amino acids. V gave up 3 bases and J gave up 5 bases, with 13 bases separating them. CDR1 is MNHNS and CDR2 is SASEGT in the germline V gene. The chain's CDR3 is CASSEGAGEYGYTF. The DNA of the CDR3 is TGTGCCAGCAGTGAGGGGGCAGGGGAATATGGCTACACCTTC.

This clonotype has ten or more counts. The J gene is TRBJ2-3, the V gene TRBV7-2; 13 nucleotides align to TRBD2. J was trimmed by 6 bases and V by 3 bases; bases with no gene match: 15. Germline-derived CDR1 and CDR2 are SGHTA and FQGNSA. This CDR3 is 19 amino acids long. The DNA of the CDR3 is TGTGCCAGCAGCTTTAGGCCCCTGGGACTAGCGGGGCCCAGGGATACGCAGTATTTT. Protein product: CASSFRPLGLAGPRDTQYF.

This clonotype came up a few times. This chain links TRBV6-5 with TRBJ2-7; 12 nucleotides line up with TRBD2. This CDR3 region has 16 residues. With 0 bases clipped from V and 1 base from J, the junction kept 1 base outside the gene matches. The V gene's germline CDR1 is MNHEY and CDR2 SVGAGI. In DNA form, the CDR3 reads TGTGCCAGCAGTTACTCCGGACTAGCGGGGTCCTACGAGCAGTACTTC. Translation: CASSYSGLAGSYEQYF.

The chain combines TRBV27 with TRBJ1-3; a weak D match, TRBD1 (6 bases). Germline CDR1 and CDR2: MNHEY and SMNVEV (reference sequence). V gave up 6 bases and J gave up 0 bases, with 15 bases separating them. The length of the CDR3 is 16 residues. CDR3 in amino acids: CASSRGQPFSGNTIYF. The CDR3 DNA reads TGTGCCAGCAGCCGCGGACAGCCTTTCTCTGGAAACACCATATATTTT.

The CDR3 sequence is CASNQASLGGETQYF. CDR3 nucleotide sequence: TGTGCCAGCAACCAGGCCTCCTTGGGGGGGGAGACCCAGTACTTC. The J gene is TRBJ2-5, the V gene TRBV2, with 7 bases identical to TRBD2. J gave up 5 bases and V 7 bases, and 13 bases lay outside the gene matches. Germline CDR1 is SNHLY and CDR2 is FYNNEI. The CDR3 has 15 residues.

The gene calls are TRBV6-1 and TRBJ1-1; unclear D gene. The V gene lost 5 bases and the J gene lost 4 bases, with 11 bases spanning the gap. The CDR3 has 13 residues. Germline V lookup: CDR1 MNHNS, CDR2 SASEGT. CDR3: CASSYGVGTEAFF. CDR3 in DNA: TGTGCCAGCAGTTACGGAGTGGGCACTGAAGCTTTCTTT.

The V call is TRBV10-3, the J call TRBJ2-1, with TRBD1 identical over 7 bases. V trimming: 4 bases; J trimming: 5 bases; junction bases outside the gene matches: 8. CDR1 is ENHRY, CDR2 SYGVKD, per germline. The CDR3 length is 15 residues. CDR3 sequence: CAISAISGTDNEQFF. For the CDR3, the DNA is TGTGCCATCAGTGCGATCTCCGGGACAGACAATGAGCAGTTCTTC.

The rearrangement joins TRBV10-3 to TRBJ2-7; D gene uncertain. Trimming took 3 bases from V and 0 from J, leaving 21 bases between them. The germline CDR1 and CDR2 sequences are ENHRY and SYGVKD. This CDR3 has 18 residues. CDR3: CAISDPTVGRRSSYEQYF. CDR3 nucleotide sequence: TGTGCCATCAGTGACCCCACCGTAGGACGGAGAAGCTCCTACGAGCAGTACTTC.

This clonotype was observed a few times. The CDR3 sequence is CASSERFREQFF. In DNA, the CDR3 is TGTGCCAGCAGTGAAAGGTTCCGTGAGCAGTTCTTC. The chain joins TRBV6-1 to TRBJ2-1, with D unresolved. V was cut by 2 bases and J by 9 bases, with 8 bases left in between. The V gene's germline CDR1 is MNHNS and CDR2 SASEGT. The CDR3 consists of 12 residues.

The V and J genes are TRBV10-3 and TRBJ1-4; 7 positions match TRBD1. The junction had 7 bases not matched to a gene; V was cut back by 10 bases and J by 5 bases. The CDR3 spans 13 residues. Germline V gene data show CDR1 as ENHRY and CDR2 as SYGVKD. The CDR3 sequence: CATRTGPNEKLFF. In DNA form, the CDR3 reads TGTGCCACCAGGACAGGCCCGAATGAAAAACTGTTTTTT.